This TCR beta chain was profiled in a study of OX40 agonist ivuxolimab in advanced cancers. General study points: Low normalized T-cell clonal expansion was also seen in some nonresponders. The study found among the lowest clonal expansion in partial responders at 0.1-3.0 mg/kg.

Method: immunoSEQ multiplex PCR; TCRdb's copy keeps in-frame clones and lacks some. The sample lists 65,000 to 95,000 clones; 85% to 95% were seen once. Remarks on this clone: Its matching antigen is unknown.

After removal of 6 bases from V and 7 bases from J, the junction contained 12 bases not matched to a gene. Germline CDR1 SQVTM, CDR2 ANQGSEA. The CDR3 covers 14 residues. This sequence was found in an adult with an advanced solid tumor such as melanoma, head and neck, liver or kidney cancer. Sequencing was performed on CD4+ or CD8+ T cells sorted from blood, taken in a trial of the OX40 agonist ivuxolimab. V and J are TRBV29-1 and TRBJ1-1; TRBD1 matches 9 bases. The chain's CDR3 is CSVPFWTGEDEAFF. The CDR3 nucleotides read TGCAGCGTCCCTTTTTGGACAGGGGAGGATGAAGCTTTCTTT.